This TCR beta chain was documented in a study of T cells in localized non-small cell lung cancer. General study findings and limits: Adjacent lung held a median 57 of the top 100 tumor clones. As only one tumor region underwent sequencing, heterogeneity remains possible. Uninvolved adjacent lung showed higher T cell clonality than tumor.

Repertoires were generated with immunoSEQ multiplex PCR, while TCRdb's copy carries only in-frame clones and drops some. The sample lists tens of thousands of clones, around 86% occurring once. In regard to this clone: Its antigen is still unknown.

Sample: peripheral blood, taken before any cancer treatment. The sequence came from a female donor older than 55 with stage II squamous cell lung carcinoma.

For the CDR3, the DNA is TGTGCCAGCAGCTTAAAAACCGCAGATACGCAGTATTTT. It is translated as CASSLKTADTQYF. The chain joins TRBV7-9 to TRBJ2-3; D remains unclear. The V gene's germline CDR1 is SEHNR and CDR2 FQNEAQ (reference sequence). This CDR3 has 13 amino acids. V was shortened by 2 bases and J by 4 bases, with 7 bases between the two germline ends.